This T cell receptor beta chain was recovered during a study of T cells in Graves' hyperthyroidism and ophthalmopathy. The TCR beta CDR3 regions underwent amplification using RNA transcripts as the source. HTBI primers were used for first-round RT-PCR of the TCR CDR3. TCRdb ran MiXCR on the multiplex PCR reads and lists one entry per CDR3 protein. The sample shows 530,000 or so distinct CDR3 sequences, 46% of them seen only once. This CDR3 spans 12 amino acids. Trimming took 8 bases from V and 4 from J, leaving 14 bases between them. Per germline, CDR1 SQVTM and CDR2 ANQGSEA. Uncontrolled infection, other autoimmune disease, pregnancy or lactation excluded patients. The diagnostic basis comprised clinical symptoms, serum thyroxine and TRAb, thyroid ultrasound and orbital computed tomography.

Sequencing was carried out using peripheral blood or thyroid tissue (not recorded which). The genes are TRBV29-1 and TRBJ1-2; D perhaps matches TRBD1 (5 bases). The sequence derives from a woman aged 18-30 years with Graves' hyperthyroidism. CDR3 loop: CSSLDSVYGYTF. DNA for the CDR3: TGCAGCAGTTTAGACAGTGTCTATGGCTACACCTTC.